The present T cell receptor beta chain was sequenced within a study of cytotoxic CD8 clonotypes in ibrutinib-treated CLL. Sequencing used immunoSEQ multiplex PCR; TCRdb keeps in-frame clones, though not all of them. The sample lists roughly 150,000 clones; around 76% were seen once. Remarks on this clone: Its antigen is currently unknown.

CDR3 length: 13 amino acids. V shed 4 bases and J shed 8 bases, with 12 bases lying between them. Germline values: CDR1 SGHVS, CDR2 FQNEAQ. The study's findings and limits: Public clonotypes were seen rarely and were contracted or stable on treatment.

The chain carries TRBV7-8 and TRBJ2-1; D uncertain. The receptor's source is a human donor with chronic lymphocytic leukemia. The sequencing here drew on PBMCs, taken after 24 months of ibrutinib treatment. In DNA form, the CDR3 reads TGTGCCAGCAGCTCGTACATGGTCGATGAGCAGTTCTTC. Translating it yields CASSSYMVDEQFF.